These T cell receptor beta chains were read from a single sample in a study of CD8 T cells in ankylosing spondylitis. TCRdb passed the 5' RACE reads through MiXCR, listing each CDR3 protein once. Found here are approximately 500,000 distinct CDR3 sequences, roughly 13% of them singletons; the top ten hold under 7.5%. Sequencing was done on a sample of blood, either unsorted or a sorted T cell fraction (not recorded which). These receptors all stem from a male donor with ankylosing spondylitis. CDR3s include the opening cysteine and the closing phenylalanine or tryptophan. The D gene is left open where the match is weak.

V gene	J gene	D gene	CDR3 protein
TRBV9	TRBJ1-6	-	CASSVEVETRYNSPLHF
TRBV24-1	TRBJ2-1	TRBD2	CATSLPGLAGSNEQFF
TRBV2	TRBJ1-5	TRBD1	CASSPLRTGGNQPQHF
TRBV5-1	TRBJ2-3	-	CASQNRASTDTQYF
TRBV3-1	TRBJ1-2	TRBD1	CASSPRDRANGYTF
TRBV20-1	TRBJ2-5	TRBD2	CSAIAGGSETQYF
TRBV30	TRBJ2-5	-	CACGTRWETQYF
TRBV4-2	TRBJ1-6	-	CASSQGPRNSPLHF
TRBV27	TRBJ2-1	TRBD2	CASRLGLAVSYNEQFF
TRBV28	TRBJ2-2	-	CASSLRTMNTGELFF
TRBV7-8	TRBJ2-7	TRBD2	CASSLGGAGGSRTYEQYF
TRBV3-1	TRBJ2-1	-	CASSQGIALGGGEQFF
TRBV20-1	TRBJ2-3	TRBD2	CSARAGGGPSDTQYF
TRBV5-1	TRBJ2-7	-	CASSPGGGMSSYEQYF
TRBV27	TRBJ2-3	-	CASSLRPGRVDTQYF
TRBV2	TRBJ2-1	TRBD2	CASSESIGTSGSYNEQFF